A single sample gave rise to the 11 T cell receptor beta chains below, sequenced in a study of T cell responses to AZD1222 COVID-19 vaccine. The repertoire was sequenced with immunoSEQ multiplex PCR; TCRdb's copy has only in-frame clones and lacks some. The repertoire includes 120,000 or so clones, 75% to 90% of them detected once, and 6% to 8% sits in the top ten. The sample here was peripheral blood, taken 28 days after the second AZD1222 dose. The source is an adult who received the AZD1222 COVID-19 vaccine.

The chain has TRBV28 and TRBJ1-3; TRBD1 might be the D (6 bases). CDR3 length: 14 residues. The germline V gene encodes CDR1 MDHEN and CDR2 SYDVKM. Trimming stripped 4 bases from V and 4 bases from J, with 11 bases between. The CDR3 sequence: CASSSPGAGNTIYF. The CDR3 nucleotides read TGTGCCAGCAGTTCTCCAGGGGCCGGAAACACCATATATTTT.

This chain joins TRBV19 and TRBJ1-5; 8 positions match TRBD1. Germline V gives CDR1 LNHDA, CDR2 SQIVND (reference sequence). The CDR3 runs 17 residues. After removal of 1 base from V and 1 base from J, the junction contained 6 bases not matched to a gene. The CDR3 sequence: CASSIARRQGSNQPQHF. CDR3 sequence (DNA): TGTGCCAGTAGTATAGCCCGTAGACAGGGGAGCAATCAGCCCCAGCATTTT.

The CDR3 region is CASTGTGAYGYTF. For the CDR3, the DNA is TGTGCCAGCACCGGGACAGGGGCCTATGGCTACACCTTC. This chain uses TRBV12-3 or TRBV12-4 with TRBJ1-2; 10 positions agree with TRBD1. The CDR3 is 13 residues long. J gave up 4 bases and V 7 bases, and 3 bases lay outside the gene matches.

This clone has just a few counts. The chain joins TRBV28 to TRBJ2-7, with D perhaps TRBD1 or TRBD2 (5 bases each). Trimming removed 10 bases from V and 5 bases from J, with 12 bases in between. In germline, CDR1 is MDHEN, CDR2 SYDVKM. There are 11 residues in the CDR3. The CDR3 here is CATSLGDEQYF. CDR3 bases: TGTGCCACCTCCCTGGGGGACGAGCAGTACTTC.

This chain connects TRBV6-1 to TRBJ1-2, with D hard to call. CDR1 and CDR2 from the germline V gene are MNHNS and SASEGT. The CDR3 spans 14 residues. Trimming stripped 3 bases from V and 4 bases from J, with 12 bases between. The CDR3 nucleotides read TGTGCCAGCAGTGAGGGATCACAGCGCTATGGCTACACCTTC. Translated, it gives CASSEGSQRYGYTF.

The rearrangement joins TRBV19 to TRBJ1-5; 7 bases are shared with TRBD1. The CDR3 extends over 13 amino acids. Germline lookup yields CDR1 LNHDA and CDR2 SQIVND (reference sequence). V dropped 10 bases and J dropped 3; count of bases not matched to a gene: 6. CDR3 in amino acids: CATTDRVNQPQHF. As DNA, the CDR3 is TGTGCCACCACTGACAGGGTCAATCAGCCCCAGCATTTT.

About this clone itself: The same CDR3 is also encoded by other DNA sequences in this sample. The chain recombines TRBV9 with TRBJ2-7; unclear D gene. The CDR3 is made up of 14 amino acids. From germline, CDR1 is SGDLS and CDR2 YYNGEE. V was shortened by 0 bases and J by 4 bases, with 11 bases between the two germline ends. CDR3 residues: CASSVGGSTYEQYF. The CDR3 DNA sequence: TGTGCCAGCAGCGTAGGGGGTTCTACGTACGAGCAGTACTTC.

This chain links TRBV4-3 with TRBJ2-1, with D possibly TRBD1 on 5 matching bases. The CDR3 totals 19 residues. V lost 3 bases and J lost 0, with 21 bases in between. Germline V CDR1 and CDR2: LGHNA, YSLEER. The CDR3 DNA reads TGCGCCAGCAGCCACTCCAGCCCAAAACAGGAATCCTCCTACAATGAGCAGTTCTTC. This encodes CASSHSSPKQESSYNEQFF.

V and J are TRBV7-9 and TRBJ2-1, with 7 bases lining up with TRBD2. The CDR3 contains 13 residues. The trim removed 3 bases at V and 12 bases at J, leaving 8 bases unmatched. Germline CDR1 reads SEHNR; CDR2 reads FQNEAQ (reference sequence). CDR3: CASSLGGQPRQFF. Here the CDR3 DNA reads TGTGCCAGCAGCTTGGGAGGGCAGCCCAGGCAGTTCTTC.

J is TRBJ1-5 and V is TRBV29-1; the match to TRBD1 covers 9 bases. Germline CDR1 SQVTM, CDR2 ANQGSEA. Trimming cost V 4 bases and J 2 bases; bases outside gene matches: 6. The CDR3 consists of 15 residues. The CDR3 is CSVVQGAGGNQPQHF. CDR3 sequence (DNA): TGCAGCGTTGTACAGGGGGCAGGGGGCAATCAGCCCCAGCATTTT.

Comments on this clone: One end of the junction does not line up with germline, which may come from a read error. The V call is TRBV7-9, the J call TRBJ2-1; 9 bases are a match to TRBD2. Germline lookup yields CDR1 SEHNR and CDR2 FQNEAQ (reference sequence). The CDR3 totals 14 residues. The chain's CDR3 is CASSLAGLGNEQFF. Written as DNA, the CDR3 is TGTGCCAGCAGCCTAGCGGGACTAGGGAATGAGCAGTTCTTC.